The text below deals with one T cell receptor (beta chain). Its antigen remains unknown. The record originates from a study of beta chain features in type 1 diabetes. Study observations and caveats: More deletions and fewer insertions at VDJ junctions were seen in type 1 diabetes patients. The study notes PCR might favor shorter templates equally in patients and controls.

CD45RO/CCR7/CD25/CD127/CD95/CD27 sorting isolated CD4+ naive, central memory, regulatory and stem cell-like memory cells. Expressed TCRB transcripts were sequenced, since all the RNA that had been isolated was reverse transcribed. Libraries were prepared by immunoSEQ multiplex PCR; TCRdb keeps only in-frame clonotypes and omits some of them. This sample yields 900,000 or so clones, of which roughly 15% are seen a single time; around 0.02% belongs to the top ten. Germline CDR1 is DFQATT and CDR2 is SNEGSKA (reference sequence). This CDR3 is built from 11 residues. The specimen was naive CD4+ T cells from blood. V gene TRBV20-1 combines with J gene TRBJ1-1; maybe TRBD1 (6 bases). The TCR comes from a young woman in good health. The CDR3 protein is CSGGQNTEAFF. The DNA for the CDR3 is TGCAGCGGGGGCCAAAACACTGAAGCTTTCTTT.